This T cell receptor (beta chain) originates from a study of CD8 T cells in cerebrospinal fluid in Alzheimer's disease. Per the germline V gene, CDR1 is WSHSY and CDR2 is SAAADI. The CDR3 consists of 14 residues. This clonotype shows up as medium-sized by frequency. The target antigen is unknown. Using the 10x single-cell sequencing reads, TCRdb records one entry per CDR3 protein without DNA. The sample shows roughly 1,400 distinct CDR3 sequences, and around 6.2% sits with its ten largest clones. General study findings and limits: Versus healthy subjects, Alzheimer's patients more often had clones of at least 3%. EBV-specific clones were neither the most expanded nor enriched in Alzheimer's patients.

The material sequenced was cerebrospinal fluid. The clonotype comes from a human donor in good health. This rearrangement joins TRBV10-2 to TRBJ2-5; TCRdb proposes TRBD2, but this gene call is untestable without DNA. CDR3 sequence reads: CASRTSGVMETQYF.